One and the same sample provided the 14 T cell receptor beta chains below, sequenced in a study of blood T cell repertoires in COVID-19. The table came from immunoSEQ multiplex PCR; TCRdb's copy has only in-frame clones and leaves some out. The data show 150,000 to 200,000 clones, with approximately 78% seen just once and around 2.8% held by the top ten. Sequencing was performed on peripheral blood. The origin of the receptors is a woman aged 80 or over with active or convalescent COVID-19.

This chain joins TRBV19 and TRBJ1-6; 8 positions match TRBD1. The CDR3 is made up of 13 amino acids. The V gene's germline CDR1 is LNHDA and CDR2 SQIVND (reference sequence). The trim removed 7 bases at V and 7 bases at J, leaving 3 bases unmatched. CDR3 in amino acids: CASNDRGNSPLHF. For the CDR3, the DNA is TGTGCCAGTAACGACAGGGGAAATTCACCCCTCCACTTT.

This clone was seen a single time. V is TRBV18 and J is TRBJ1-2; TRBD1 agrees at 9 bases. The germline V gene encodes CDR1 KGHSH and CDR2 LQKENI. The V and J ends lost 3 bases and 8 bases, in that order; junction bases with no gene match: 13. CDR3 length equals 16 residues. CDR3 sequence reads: CASSPTGTGTGGGYTF. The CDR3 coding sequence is TGTGCCAGCTCACCGACCGGGACAGGGACCGGTGGAGGCTACACCTTC. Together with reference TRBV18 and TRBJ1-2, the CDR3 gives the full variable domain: NAGVMQNPRHLVRRRGQEARLRCSPMKGHSHVYWYRQLPEEGLKFMVYLQKENIIDESGMPKERFSAEFPKEGPSILRIQQVVRGDSAAYFCASSPTGTGTGGGYTFGSGTRLTVV.

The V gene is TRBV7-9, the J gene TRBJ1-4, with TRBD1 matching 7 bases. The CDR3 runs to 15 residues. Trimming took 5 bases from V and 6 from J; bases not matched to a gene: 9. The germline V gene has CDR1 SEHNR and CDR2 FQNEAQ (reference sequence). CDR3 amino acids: CASSGSGGVDEKLFF. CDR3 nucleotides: TGTGCCAGCAGCGGTTCAGGGGGAGTGGATGAAAAACTGTTTTTT.

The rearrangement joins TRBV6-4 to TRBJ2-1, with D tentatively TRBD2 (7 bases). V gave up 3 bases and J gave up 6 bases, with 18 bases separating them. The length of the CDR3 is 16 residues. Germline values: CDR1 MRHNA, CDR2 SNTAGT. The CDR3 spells CASSETWGGQGNEQFF. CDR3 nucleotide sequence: TGTGCCAGCAGTGAAACCTGGGGGGGCCAGGGCAATGAGCAGTTCTTC.

CDR3 sequence: CATSDQTGLRPQHF. The CDR3 DNA sequence: TGTGCCACCAGTGATCAGACAGGGTTACGGCCCCAGCATTTT. The chain recombines TRBV24-1 with TRBJ1-5; 7 bases fit TRBD1. CDR3 size: 14 residues. With V trimmed by 3 bases and J by 9 bases, 7 bases remained unmatched. Germline CDR1 KGHDR, CDR2 SFDVKD.

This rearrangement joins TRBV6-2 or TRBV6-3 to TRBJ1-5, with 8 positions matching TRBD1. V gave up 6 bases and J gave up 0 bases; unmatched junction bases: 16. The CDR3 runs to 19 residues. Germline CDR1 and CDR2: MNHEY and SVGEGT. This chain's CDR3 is CASSPPPWTGRYSNQPQHF. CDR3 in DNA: TGTGCCAGCAGCCCACCCCCCTGGACAGGGAGATATAGCAATCAGCCCCAGCATTTT.

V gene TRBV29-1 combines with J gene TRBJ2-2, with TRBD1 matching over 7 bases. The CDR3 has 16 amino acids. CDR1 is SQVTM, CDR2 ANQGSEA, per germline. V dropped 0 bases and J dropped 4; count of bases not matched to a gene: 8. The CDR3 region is CSVEDRVRGLTGELFF. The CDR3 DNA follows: TGCAGCGTTGAAGATCGGGTGAGGGGGCTCACCGGGGAGCTGTTTTTT.

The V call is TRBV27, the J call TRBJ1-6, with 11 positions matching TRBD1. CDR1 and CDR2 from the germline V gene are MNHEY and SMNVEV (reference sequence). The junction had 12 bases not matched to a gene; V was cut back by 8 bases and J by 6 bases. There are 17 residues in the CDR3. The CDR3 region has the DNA TGTGCCAGCTCATTTTTAGGACAGGGGGCGCTTAATTCACCCCTCCACTTT. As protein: CASSFLGQGALNSPLHF.

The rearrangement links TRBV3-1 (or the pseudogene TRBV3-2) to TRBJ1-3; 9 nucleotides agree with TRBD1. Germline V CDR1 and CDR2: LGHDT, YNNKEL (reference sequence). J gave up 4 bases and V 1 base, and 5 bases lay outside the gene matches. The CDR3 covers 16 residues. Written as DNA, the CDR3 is TGTGCCAGCAGCCAAGCCGGGACAGGGAGAGGAAACACCATATATTTT. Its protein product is CASSQAGTGRGNTIYF.

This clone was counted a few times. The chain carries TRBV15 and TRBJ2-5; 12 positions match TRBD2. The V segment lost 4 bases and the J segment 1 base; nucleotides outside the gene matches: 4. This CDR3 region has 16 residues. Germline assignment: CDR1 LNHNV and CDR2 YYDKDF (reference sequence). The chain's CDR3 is CATSKQGLAGQETQYF. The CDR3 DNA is TGTGCCACCAGCAAACAGGGACTAGCGGGCCAAGAGACCCAGTACTTC.

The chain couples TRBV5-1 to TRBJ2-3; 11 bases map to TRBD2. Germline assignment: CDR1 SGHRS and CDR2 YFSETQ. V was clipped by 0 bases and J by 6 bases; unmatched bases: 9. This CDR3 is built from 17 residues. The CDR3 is CASSLALTSGGSDTQYF. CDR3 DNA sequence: TGCGCCAGCAGCTTGGCCCTCACTAGCGGGGGTTCCGATACGCAGTATTTT.

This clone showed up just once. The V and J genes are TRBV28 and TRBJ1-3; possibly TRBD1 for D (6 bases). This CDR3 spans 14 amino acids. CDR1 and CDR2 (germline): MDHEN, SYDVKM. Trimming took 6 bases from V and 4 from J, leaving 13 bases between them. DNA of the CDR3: TGTGCCAGCAGCCAAGCCGGGACAGGAAACACCATATATTTT. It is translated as CASSQAGTGNTIYF.

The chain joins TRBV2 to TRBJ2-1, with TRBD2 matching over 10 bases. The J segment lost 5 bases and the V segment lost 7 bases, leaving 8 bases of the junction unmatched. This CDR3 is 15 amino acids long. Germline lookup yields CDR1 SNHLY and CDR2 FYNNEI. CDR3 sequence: CASTAGLAVNNEQFF. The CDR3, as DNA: TGTGCCAGCACTGCCGGACTAGCGGTTAACAATGAGCAGTTCTTC.

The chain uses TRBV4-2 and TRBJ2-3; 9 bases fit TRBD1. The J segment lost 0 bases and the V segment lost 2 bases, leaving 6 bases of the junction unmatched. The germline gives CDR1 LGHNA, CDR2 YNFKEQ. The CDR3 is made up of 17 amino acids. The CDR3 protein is CASSQTGTGISTDTQYF. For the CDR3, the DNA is TGTGCCAGCAGCCAAACCGGGACAGGGATAAGCACAGATACGCAGTATTTT.